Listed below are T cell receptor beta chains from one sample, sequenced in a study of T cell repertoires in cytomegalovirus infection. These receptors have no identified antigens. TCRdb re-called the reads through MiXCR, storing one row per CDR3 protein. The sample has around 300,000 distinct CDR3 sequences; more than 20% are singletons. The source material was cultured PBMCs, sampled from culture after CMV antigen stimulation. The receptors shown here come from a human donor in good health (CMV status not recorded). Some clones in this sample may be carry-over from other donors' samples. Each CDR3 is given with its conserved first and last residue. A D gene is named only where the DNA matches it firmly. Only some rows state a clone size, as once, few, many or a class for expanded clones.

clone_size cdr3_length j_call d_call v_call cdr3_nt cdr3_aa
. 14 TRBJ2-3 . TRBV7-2 TGTGCCAGCAGGCGAGACGTGTGGAACTACGGCCAGTATTTT CASRRDVWNYGQYF
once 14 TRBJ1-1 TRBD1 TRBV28 TGTGCCAGCAGAATTTTGGTACAGGGGACTGAAGCTTTCTTT CASRILVQGTEAFF
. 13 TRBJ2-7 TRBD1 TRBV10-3 TGTGCCATCTCGGGACAGGGAAGGAACGAGCAGTACTTC CAISGQGRNEQYF
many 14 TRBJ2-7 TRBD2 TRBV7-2 TGTGCCAGCAGCTTGGAAGCGGGAGCGTACGAGCAGTACTTC CASSLEAGAYEQYF
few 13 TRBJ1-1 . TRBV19 TGTGCCAGTAGTGGAAAGGACGGGAGGATGGCTTTCTTT CASSGKDGRMAFF
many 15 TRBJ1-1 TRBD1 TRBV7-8 TGTGCCAGCAGCTTAACGGACAGGGCGAACACTGAAGCTTTCTTT CASSLTDRANTEAFF
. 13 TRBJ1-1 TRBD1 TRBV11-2 TGTGCCACCCGGGATCAGGGGGCCACTGAAGCTTTCTTT CATRDQGATEAFF
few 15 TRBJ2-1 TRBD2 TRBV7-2 TGTGCCAGCAGCTTAACCGGGACTAGCGCCCATGAGCAGTTCTTC CASSLTGTSAHEQFF
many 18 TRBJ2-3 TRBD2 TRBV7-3 TGTGCCAGCAGCTTAAAACCACGCCTAGCGGGACGCACAGATACGCAGTATTTT CASSLKPRLAGRTDTQYF
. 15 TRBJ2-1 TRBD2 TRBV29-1 TGCAGCGTTGAGCGGGAGGGCCTCCCCTACAATGAGCAGTTCTTC CSVEREGLPYNEQFF
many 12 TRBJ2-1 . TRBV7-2 TGTGCCAGCAGCTTAGTGAACAATGAGCAGTTCTTC CASSLVNNEQFF
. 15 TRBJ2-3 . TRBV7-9 TGTGCCAGCAGCTTTTTAGCGACGGGTGTAGATACGCAGTATTTT CASSFLATGVDTQYF
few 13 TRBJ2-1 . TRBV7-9 TGTGCCAGCAGCTTGGGACACCAGAATGAGCAGTTCTTC CASSLGHQNEQFF
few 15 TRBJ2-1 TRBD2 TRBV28 TGTGCCAGCAGTTTAGGGGGACTAGCGGACAATGAGCAGTTCTTC CASSLGGLADNEQFF
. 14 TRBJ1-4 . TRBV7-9 TGTGCCAGCAGCTTGGGGGGCCTTAATGAAAAACTGTTTTTT CASSLGGLNEKLFF
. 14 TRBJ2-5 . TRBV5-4 TGTGCCAGCAGCGGTATAGCGGTCCAAGAGACCCAGTACTTC CASSGIAVQETQYF
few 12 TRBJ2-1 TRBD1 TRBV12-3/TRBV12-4 TGTGCCAGCAGTTTACCCGGGACAGGGGAGTTCTTC CASSLPGTGEFF